This T cell receptor beta chain originates from a study of PD-1 blockade in classical Hodgkin lymphoma. Of note for this clone: Its target is unknown.

Brentuximab vedotin exposure varied, and every patient relapsed after autologous stem cell transplantation. Profiled with immunoSEQ multiplex PCR; TCRdb holds only in-frame clones, not every one. The sample contains under 80,000 clones, 60% to 80% of which appear only once. Findings of the study overall: Why the repertoires differ is still unclear, perhaps disease activity or prior therapy. Patients with a complete response exhibited baseline diversity comparable to newly diagnosed patients. Some patients began nivolumab under 1 year after ASCT. These patients were excluded from later analyses. Lower baseline TCR diversity was reported for newly diagnosed patients than for healthy donors.

CDR1 MGHRA and CDR2 YSYEKL come from the germline V gene. V was clipped by 0 bases and J by 5 bases, with 18 bases between them. The CDR3 spans 17 residues. This TCR was recovered from a human donor with classical Hodgkin lymphoma. The chain links TRBV4-1 to TRBJ2-3, with D tentatively TRBD1 (5 bases). The sample here was peripheral blood mononuclear cells (PBMCs), taken before the second cycle of nivolumab. CDR3 protein: CASSQDRQSPTRDTQYF. The CDR3 DNA reads as TGCGCCAGCAGCCAAGACAGACAGTCCCCAACGAGAGATACGCAGTATTTT.